The rows below give T cell receptor beta chains drawn from one sample of a study of blood T cell repertoires in COVID-19. The table came from immunoSEQ multiplex PCR; TCRdb's copy has only in-frame clones and leaves some out. The data contain around 87,000 clones, over 70% of them singletons. Specimen: peripheral blood. These receptors all stem from a woman of 80 years or more with acute or convalescent COVID-19. Each CDR3 is given with its conserved first and last residue. A D gene is named only where the DNA matches it firmly. Clone sizes are given selectively: once, few, many, or a class where the clone is expanded.

size,D,V,J,CDR3,DNA
-,TRBD1,TRBV4-1,TRBJ1-4,CASSLRQGAHEKLFF,TGCGCCAGCAGCCTTCGACAGGGGGCGCATGAAAAACTGTTTTTT
-,-,TRBV27,TRBJ1-2,CASRGSWGEIGYTF,TGTGCCAGCAGAGGGTCGTGGGGGGAGATTGGCTACACCTTC
few,-,TRBV7-3,TRBJ2-1,CASKGVGNEQFF,TGTGCCAGCAAGGGGGTTGGCAATGAGCAGTTCTTC
-,-,TRBV23-1,TRBJ1-1,CASRRVSEAFF,TGCGCCAGCAGAAGAGTCTCTGAAGCTTTCTTT
-,TRBD2,TRBV9,TRBJ2-7,CASSVSGRVNEQYF,TGTGCCAGCAGCGTTAGCGGGAGGGTGAACGAGCAGTACTTC
-,-,TRBV5-4,TRBJ2-5,CASSLEQGYQETQYF,TGTGCCAGCAGCTTGGAACAGGGCTACCAAGAGACCCAGTACTTC
-,TRBD2,TRBV2,TRBJ2-3,CASREGLAGVVPKMDTQYF,TGTGCCAGCAGGGAGGGACTAGCGGGAGTGGTTCCTAAAATGGATACGCAGTATTTT
-,-,TRBV20-1,TRBJ1-2,CSAGGDYGYTF,TGCAGTGCCGGGGGGGACTATGGCTACACCTTC
-,TRBD2,TRBV10-3,TRBJ2-1,CAIMTSGGNNEQFF,TGTGCCATCATGACTAGCGGGGGGAACAATGAGCAGTTCTTC
-,TRBD1,TRBV11-2,TRBJ2-7,CASTEDRAVSYEQYF,TGTGCCAGCACTGAAGACAGGGCGGTTTCCTACGAGCAGTACTTC
few,TRBD1,TRBV9,TRBJ1-2,CASSVGDRRNNYGYTF,TGTGCCAGCAGCGTAGGGGACAGACGAAATAACTATGGCTACACCTTC
-,TRBD2,TRBV28,TRBJ2-1,CASSGTTSGTFNEQFF,TGTGCCAGCAGCGGGACGACTAGCGGGACCTTCAATGAGCAGTTCTTC
many,-,TRBV9,TRBJ1-4,CASSGTGRGVEKLFF,TGTGCCAGCAGCGGAACAGGGCGAGGGGTTGAAAAACTGTTTTTT
-,TRBD1,TRBV5-1,TRBJ2-7,CASTITGGLSREQYF,TGCGCCAGCACCATAACAGGGGGACTGTCGCGAGAGCAGTACTTC
-,-,TRBV18,TRBJ1-6,CAATGSRNSPLHF,TGTGCCGCCACAGGGAGTAGGAATTCACCCCTCCACTTT
few,-,TRBV29-1,TRBJ1-2,CSVGPEGHEGYTF,TGCAGCGTCGGTCCTGAGGGACACGAGGGCTACACCTTC
-,-,TRBV2,TRBJ1-1,CASINLNTEAFF,TGTGCCAGCATTAATCTGAACACTGAAGCTTTCTTT
-,TRBD2,TRBV6-5,TRBJ2-1,CAMREAGGRNEQFF,TGTGCCATGCGGGAAGCGGGAGGCAGAAATGAGCAGTTCTTC
-,TRBD2,TRBV27,TRBJ2-1,CASSPAGLEYNEQFF,TGTGCCAGCAGTCCCGCGGGACTAGAATACAATGAGCAGTTCTTC
once,-,TRBV12-3/TRBV12-4,TRBJ2-3,CASSLVYTDTQYF,TGTGCCAGCAGTTTAGTGTACACAGATACGCAGTATTTT
-,TRBD2,TRBV5-1,TRBJ2-1,CASSWISGNYLSSYNEQFF,TGCGCCAGCAGCTGGATTAGCGGGAACTACCTCAGCTCCTACAATGAGCAGTTCTTC
-,TRBD1,TRBV18,TRBJ1-3,CASSLDRENTIYF,TGTGCCAGCTCACTCGACAGGGAAAACACCATATATTTT
-,-,TRBV5-1,TRBJ1-5,CASSRGTASNQPQHF,TGCGCCAGCAGCCGCGGCACGGCCAGCAATCAGCCCCAGCATTTT
-,-,TRBV18,TRBJ1-5,CASSRLMTGENQPQHF,TGTGCCAGCTCGCGTCTGATGACAGGAGAGAATCAGCCCCAGCATTTT
-,TRBD1,TRBV7-8,TRBJ2-3,CASSSRGWQGATDTQYF,TGTGCCAGCAGCTCACGGGGATGGCAGGGGGCCACAGATACGCAGTATTTT
-,-,TRBV4-3,TRBJ2-5,CASSRDNQETQYF,TGCGCCAGCAGCCGGGACAACCAAGAGACCCAGTACTTC
-,-,TRBV14,TRBJ2-7,CASSLRYEQYF,TGTGCCAGCAGCCTCAGATACGAGCAGTACTTC